This T cell receptor beta chain was captured in a study of post-analysis software for immune sequencing data. Whole-study findings and limits: Included in a set of five TRBV segments more frequent in patients than controls were TRBV5-6, TRBV5-1 and TRBV20-1.

This clonotype has just a few counts. Its cognate antigen is unknown. Libraries were made from TCR beta cDNA, and they carried unique molecular identifiers. A single record per CDR3 protein comes from TCRdb applying MiXCR to the PCR reads. The sample contains 430,000 or so distinct CDR3 sequences, 39% of which appear only once. The CDR3 runs to 13 residues. Germline loops: CDR1 SGHTA, CDR2 FQGNSA. V lost 8 bases, J lost 1 base, and 4 bases stayed unmatched. The chain recombines TRBV7-2 with TRBJ1-2, with 7 bases fitting TRBD1. This receptor was taken from a girl aged 2 to 10 with multiple sclerosis. The sample taken for sequencing was blood. CDR3 coding DNA: TGTGCCAGCGGGACAGATCTTAACTATGGCTACACCTTC. Protein: CASGTDLNYGYTF.